The text below deals with one T cell receptor beta chain. This entry comes from a study of CD8 T cells in Susac syndrome. With random hexamers, roughly 0.45 to 1 ug RNA was reverse transcribed. TCR beta CDR3 was amplified by immunoSEQ covering 54 Vbeta and 13 Jbeta. TCRdb fed the immunoSEQ multiplex PCR reads into MiXCR, producing one record per CDR3 protein. The data hold fewer than 300,000 distinct CDR3 sequences, with 80% to 90% observed a single time. With 0 bases removed from V and 6 bases from J, the gap between germline ends came to 9 bases. CDR3 length: 14 amino acids. The V gene's germline CDR1 is MNHEY and CDR2 SMNVEV (reference sequence). While CD8+ and CD4+ T cells were isolated negatively, TEMRA cells were enriched by FACS.

The specimen sequenced was CD8+ T cells from PBMCs. The TCR was taken from a human donor with multiple sclerosis. The chain recombines TRBV27 with TRBJ2-1, with no clear D. The CDR3 bases are TGTGCCAGCAGTTTATCGGCTAAGTTCAATGAGCAGTTCTTC. It encodes CASSLSAKFNEQFF.